The clone carrying this TCR beta chain was counted a single time. The data belong to a study of blood T cell repertoires in COVID-19. Germline CDR1 MNHEY, CDR2 SVGAGI. The CDR3 sequence is 13 residues long. V dropped 2 bases and J dropped 8 bases, with 12 bases sitting between them. TCRdb's table, derived via immunoSEQ multiplex PCR, lists solely in-frame clones and lacks some. The sample includes 150,000 to 200,000 clones, approximately 87% of them seen just once. The TCR comes from a woman under 30 who had recovered from COVID-19. What was sequenced was peripheral blood. The chain recombines TRBV6-5 with TRBJ1-1; possibly TRBD1 for D (5 bases). The CDR3 DNA follows: TGTGCCAGCAGTTACGGCAGGGCTAAGGAAGCTTTCTTT. As protein: CASSYGRAKEAFF.